One and the same sample provided the 8 T cell receptor beta chains below, sequenced in a study of blood T cells in healthy people across ages. A second about 6 to 11 cycle PCR used barcoded and J-beta primers. TCRdb recomputed calls from the 5' RACE reads with MiXCR, one row per CDR3 protein. The sample has about 680,000 distinct CDR3 sequences; approximately 49% are singletons. Sequenced material: blood. The receptors come from a woman aged 55-69 years in good health.

The CDR3 DNA reads TGTGCCAGCATGCCCGGGAATCAGCCCCAGCATTTT. Encoded protein: CASMPGNQPQHF. The chain couples TRBV6-6 to TRBJ1-5, with D uncertain. The germline gives CDR1 MNHNY, CDR2 SVGAGI (reference sequence). This CDR3 is built from 12 residues. The V and J ends lost 7 bases and 4 bases respectively, with 8 bases between them.

CDR3 DNA: TGTGCCAGCAGCCAACGATGGTTGTTCGGGGGATCACCGTCCCTAGATACGCAGTATTTT. Its protein is CASSQRWLFGGSPSLDTQYF. J is TRBJ2-3 and V is TRBV13; TRBD2 is a possible D gene (6 bases). CDR3 length: 20 amino acids. The V end was cut by 5 bases, the J end by 5 bases, with 32 bases between. Germline V gene sequence: CDR1 PRHDT, CDR2 FYEKMQ (reference sequence).

The chain carries TRBV7-2 and TRBJ2-5; 7 positions agree with TRBD2. CDR1 SGHTA and CDR2 FQGNSA come from the germline V gene. The length of the CDR3 is 14 residues. Unmatched junction bases numbered 6, after V lost 5 bases and J lost 3 bases. CDR3 nucleotides: TGTGCCAGCAGCGTAGGGCTAGCGGAAGAGACCCAGTACTTC. Translation gives CASSVGLAEETQYF.

The chain has TRBV12-3 or TRBV12-4 and TRBJ2-5; 11 bases align to TRBD2. The J call may be incorrect, as the DNA end agrees better with TRBJ2-7. The CDR3 contains 17 residues. The CDR3 DNA sequence: TGTGCCAGCAGTCGATGGGCTAGCGGGGGGATTTCCTACGAGCAGTACTTC. As protein: CASSRWASGGISYEQYF.

The table lists this clonotype with a few counts. The rearrangement uses TRBV20-1 and TRBJ2-7; 8 bases are a match to TRBD2. The assigned J gene may be wrong: the sequence end matches TRBJ2-5 better. The germline V gene has CDR1 DFQATT and CDR2 SNEGSKA (reference sequence). The CDR3 runs 15 residues. The CDR3 protein is CSARDSRSGSETQYF. The CDR3 nucleotides read TGCAGTGCTAGAGATAGTAGGAGCGGGAGCGAGACCCAGTACTTC.

This clonotype appeared a single time. This rearrangement joins TRBV20-1 to TRBJ1-5; a weak D match, TRBD1 (5 bases). Per germline, CDR1 DFQATT and CDR2 SNEGSKA (reference sequence). The V and J ends lost 6 bases and 6 bases respectively, with 21 bases between them. The CDR3 covers 15 residues. The chain's CDR3 is CSANGLDKGGQPQHF. The CDR3 DNA reads as TGCAGTGCAAATGGGCTGGACAAGGGTGGTCAGCCCCAGCATTTT.

The chain joins TRBV7-2 to TRBJ2-4, with 9 bases matching TRBD1. Trimming at V came to 6 bases and at J to 2 bases, leaving 11 bases not matched to a gene. Germline V gene data show CDR1 as SGHTA and CDR2 as FQGNSA. CDR3 length: 17 amino acids. CDR3 residues: CASRPIGGTGSKNIQYF. CDR3 in DNA: TGTGCCAGCAGGCCTATAGGGGGGACAGGGTCCAAAAACATTCAGTACTTC.

This clonotype was seen only a few times. The chain links TRBV5-1 to TRBJ2-1; 12 bases map to TRBD2. The CDR3 length is 16 residues. Germline CDR1 SGHRS, CDR2 YFSETQ. The J segment lost 3 bases and the V segment lost 4 bases, leaving 5 bases of the junction unmatched. The CDR3, as DNA: TGCGCCAGCAGCCGGTGGACTAGCGGGAACTACAATGAGCAGTTCTTC. As protein: CASSRWTSGNYNEQFF.